The source of this TCR beta chain is a study of blood T cell repertoires in COVID-19. Background on the study: Sites in the United States, Italy and Spain provided acute and convalescent COVID-19 samples. The cDNA or gDNA used as material had been derived from T cells, B-cell-depleted T cells, or PBMCs.

Original processing notes: Reference gene primer amplification gave estimated nucleated cell counts. Profiling relied on immunoSEQ multiplex PCR, and the TCRdb table lists in-frame clones only, not all of them. The DNA was the basis for D and trimming; V, J and clone size are from that table. The repertoire holds approximately 76,000 clones, with around 85% as singletons. The CDR3 covers 14 residues. Germline loops: CDR1 SGHVS, CDR2 FQNEAQ. In regard to this clone: One junction end does not reproduce the germline sequence, and a read error may be involved.

The receptor's source is a young man with acute or convalescent COVID-19. The sample comprised peripheral blood. The chain is built from TRBV7-8 and TRBJ1-3, with D possibly matching TRBD1 (5 bases). In DNA, the CDR3 is TGTGCCACCAGCCTCGGGGGGAATGGAAACACCATATATTTT. It translates to CATSLGGNGNTIYF.